These T cell receptor beta chains were read from a single sample in a study of type 1 regulatory T cells. What these receptors recognize is not known. MiXCR, applied by TCRdb to the reads, yields one record per CDR3 protein. The sample records about 62,000 distinct CDR3 sequences, around 62% being singletons. Source material: cultured non-Tr1 T cells, either the whole culture or a sorted T cell fraction (not recorded which). These receptors were taken from a human donor in good health. The CDR3 runs from the conserved cysteine through the conserved F or W. A D gene is named only where the DNA matches it firmly. Not all rows give a size; the values are once, few, many and, for expanded clones, a class.

V gene	CDR3 length	clone size	D gene	J gene	CDR3 protein	CDR3 DNA
TRBV6-5	15	-	TRBD2	TRBJ2-7	CASSPASGSSYEQYF	TGTGCCAGCAGTCCCGCTAGCGGGAGCTCCTACGAGCAGTACTTC
TRBV18	14	few	-	TRBJ2-2	CASSPGLGTGELFF	TGTGCCAGCTCACCAGGGTTAGGCACCGGGGAGCTGTTTTTT
TRBV5-1	16	-	TRBD1	TRBJ1-1	CASRAPDRGLNTEAFF	TGCGCCAGTCGGGCCCCGGACAGGGGATTGAACACTGAAGCTTTCTTT
TRBV27	15	-	TRBD1	TRBJ1-2	CASSPTGGPSYGYTF	TGTGCCAGCAGTCCCACAGGGGGGCCAAGCTATGGCTACACCTTC
TRBV29-1	15	-	TRBD1	TRBJ2-5	CSVSPGSGQGETQYF	TGCAGCGTTTCCCCCGGGTCGGGACAGGGGGAGACTCAGTACTTC
TRBV20-1	12	-	-	TRBJ2-5	CSAKSGQETQYF	TGCAGTGCTAAGAGCGGCCAAGAGACCCAGTACTTC
TRBV7-2	13	-	TRBD1	TRBJ2-4	CASSSGTGSIQYF	TGTGCCAGCAGCTCCGGGACAGGGTCCATTCAGTACTTC
TRBV2	12	-	-	TRBJ2-5	CAGGTWQETQYF	TGTGCCGGGGGGACTTGGCAAGAGACCCAGTACTTC
TRBV6-2/TRBV6-3	15	-	TRBD1	TRBJ2-1	CASSISGQGTGGQFF	TGTGCCAGCAGTATCTCGGGACAGGGGACAGGGGGGCAGTTCTTC
TRBV3-1	17	-	TRBD1	TRBJ2-6	CASSHAGGVSGANVLTF	TGTGCCAGCAGCCATGCAGGGGGTGTCTCTGGGGCCAACGTCCTGACTTTC
TRBV5-1	12	-	-	TRBJ1-2	CASSLSRHGYTF	TGCGCCAGCAGCTTAAGTCGGCATGGCTACACCTTC
TRBV12-3/TRBV12-4	15	-	-	TRBJ2-2	CASSLVQGDTGELFF	TGTGCCAGCAGTTTAGTACAGGGAGACACCGGGGAGCTGTTTTTT
TRBV9	16	-	-	TRBJ2-2	CASSVRVAANTGELFF	TGTGCCAGCAGCGTAAGGGTAGCGGCGAACACCGGGGAGCTGTTTTTT
TRBV7-9	17	-	-	TRBJ2-2	CASRPPPRMEVTGELFF	TGTGCCAGCAGACCACCCCCCCGTATGGAAGTCACCGGGGAGCTGTTTTTT
TRBV20-1	14	few	TRBD1	TRBJ1-3	CSAYRGAKGNTIYF	TGCAGTGCTTACAGGGGAGCGAAGGGAAACACCATATATTTT
TRBV7-9	15	-	TRBD2	TRBJ2-1	CASSLAGGPDNEQFF	TGTGCCAGCAGTTTAGCGGGAGGGCCCGACAATGAGCAGTTCTTC
TRBV5-1	16	few	-	TRBJ2-3	CASRVGGGPSTDTQYF	TGCGCCAGCAGAGTCGGAGGAGGACCTAGCACAGATACGCAGTATTTT
TRBV4-2	16	few	TRBD1	TRBJ1-1	CASSPWTGDMNTEAFF	TGTGCCAGCAGCCCTTGGACAGGGGATATGAACACTGAAGCTTTCTTT
TRBV11-2	14	few	-	TRBJ2-3	CASSLDPRSDTQYF	TGTGCCAGCAGCTTAGATCCCAGATCAGATACGCAGTATTTT
TRBV3-1	13	-	TRBD2	TRBJ2-7	CASSRPTSGKTYF	TGTGCCAGCAGCCGCCCGACTAGCGGGAAGACGTACTTC
TRBV3-1	13	-	-	TRBJ1-1	CASSPLRLTEAFF	TGTGCCAGCAGCCCCCTACGGTTGACTGAAGCTTTCTTT
TRBV20-1	16	-	TRBD2	TRBJ2-5	CSARGTSGRSRQTQYF	TGCAGTGCCAGAGGGACTAGCGGGAGGAGCAGGCAGACCCAGTACTTC
TRBV12-3/TRBV12-4	14	-	-	TRBJ2-3	CASSLAASRDTQYF	TGTGCCAGCAGTTTAGCGGCTAGCAGAGATACGCAGTATTTT
TRBV12-5	14	-	TRBD1	TRBJ2-1	CASGSGQYHNEQFF	TGTGCTAGTGGCTCGGGACAGTATCACAATGAGCAGTTCTTC
TRBV9	13	-	-	TRBJ2-7	CASSTTGAYEQYF	TGTGCCAGCAGCACCACGGGGGCCTACGAGCAGTACTTC
TRBV7-6	15	once	-	TRBJ1-1	CASSLTGGMNTEAFF	TGTGCCAGCAGCTTAACCGGTGGGATGAACACTGAAGCTTTCTTT
TRBV15	15	-	-	TRBJ2-7	CATSSLAGGFYEQYF	TGTGCCACCAGCAGTTTAGCCGGGGGATTCTACGAGCAGTACTTC
TRBV19	15	-	-	TRBJ2-5	CASSSQGPDQETQYF	TGTGCCAGTAGTAGCCAGGGACCCGATCAAGAGACCCAGTACTTC
TRBV20-1	15	-	-	TRBJ2-4	CSAKHLGNSKNIQYF	TGCAGTGCTAAGCACCTCGGAAACTCCAAAAACATTCAGTACTTC
TRBV12-3/TRBV12-4	14	-	TRBD2	TRBJ2-5	CASSFRGVGETQYF	TGTGCCAGCAGTTTCCGGGGGGTCGGTGAGACCCAGTACTTC
TRBV20-1	14	few	-	TRBJ2-2	CSARDATNTGELFF	TGCAGTGCTAGAGATGCCACTAACACCGGGGAGCTGTTTTTT
TRBV7-2	14	few	-	TRBJ2-2	CASSLGWSTGELFF	TGTGCCAGCAGCTTAGGGTGGAGCACCGGGGAGCTGTTTTTT
TRBV30	14	-	TRBD2	TRBJ2-7	CAGEGSGGTYEQYF	TGTGCCGGGGAGGGTAGCGGAGGAACCTACGAGCAGTACTTC
TRBV12-3/TRBV12-4	14	-	-	TRBJ1-4	CASSLGVANEKLFF	TGTGCCAGCAGTTTGGGGGTCGCTAATGAAAAACTGTTTTTT
TRBV24-1	16	-	TRBD2	TRBJ2-1	CATSDALAGGYNEQFF	TGTGCCACCAGTGATGCACTAGCGGGAGGCTACAATGAGCAGTTCTTC
TRBV20-1	14	-	-	TRBJ2-7	CSADSGGRSYEQYF	TGCAGTGCCGACTCTGGGGGCAGGTCCTACGAGCAGTACTTC
TRBV10-3	14	-	-	TRBJ2-7	CAISESGDGYEQYF	TGTGCCATCAGTGAATCAGGGGACGGCTACGAGCAGTACTTC
TRBV5-6	15	few	TRBD2	TRBJ2-7	CASSLSGGGFYEQYF	TGTGCCAGCAGCTTGTCGGGAGGAGGTTTCTACGAGCAGTACTTC
TRBV4-2	14	-	-	TRBJ2-7	CASSQGEGSYEQYF	TGTGCCAGCAGCCAAGGGGAAGGCTCCTACGAGCAGTACTTC
TRBV20-1	15	-	-	TRBJ1-1	CSAREVQGSNTEAFF	TGCAGTGCTAGAGAGGTGCAGGGTAGTAACACTGAAGCTTTCTTT
TRBV24-1	15	once	-	TRBJ2-5	CATSDPGLRQETQYF	TGTGCCACCAGTGACCCGGGACTCCGCCAAGAGACCCAGTACTTC
TRBV5-1	15	-	TRBD1	TRBJ2-1	CASSTRDRGYNEQFF	TGCGCCAGCAGCACTCGAGACAGGGGTTACAATGAGCAGTTCTTC
TRBV7-2	13	-	-	TRBJ2-1	CASSSGSKGEQFF	TGTGCTAGCAGCTCCGGATCAAAAGGGGAGCAGTTCTTC
TRBV20-1	13	few	-	TRBJ1-5	CSASGDSNQPQHF	TGCAGTGCGTCAGGGGATAGCAATCAGCCCCAGCATTTT
TRBV28	15	few	TRBD2	TRBJ2-2	CASSLLAGGTGELFF	TGTGCCAGCAGTTTGTTAGCGGGAGGTACCGGGGAGCTGTTTTTT